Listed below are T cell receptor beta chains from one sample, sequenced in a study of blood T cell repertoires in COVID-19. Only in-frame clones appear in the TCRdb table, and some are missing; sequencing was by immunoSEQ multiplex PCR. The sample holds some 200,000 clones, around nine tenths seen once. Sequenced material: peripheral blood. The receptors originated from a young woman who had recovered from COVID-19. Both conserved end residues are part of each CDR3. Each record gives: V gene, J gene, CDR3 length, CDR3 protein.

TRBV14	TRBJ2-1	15	CASSHIGLVYNEQFF
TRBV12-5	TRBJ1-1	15	CASGKTGTMNTEAFF
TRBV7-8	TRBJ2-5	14	CASSLRDRGKTQYF
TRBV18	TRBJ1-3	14	CASSPPAGWNTIYF
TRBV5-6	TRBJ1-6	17	CASSLARASSYNSPLHF
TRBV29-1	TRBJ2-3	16	CSVEPRRGGAADTQYF
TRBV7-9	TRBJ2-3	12	CASSSEPDTQYF
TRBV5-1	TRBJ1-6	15	CASSGQGGYGSPLHF
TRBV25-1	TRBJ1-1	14	CASSPRQGASEAFF
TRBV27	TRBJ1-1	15	CASSSPGTGGVGAFF
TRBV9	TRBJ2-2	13	CASSPGGGGELFF
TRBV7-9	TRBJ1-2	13	CASSFPGEDGYTF
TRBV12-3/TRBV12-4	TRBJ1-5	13	CASSFNKIEPQHF
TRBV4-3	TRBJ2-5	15	CASSQDHRSQETQYF
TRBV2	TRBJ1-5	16	CASRGGDVYSNQPQHF
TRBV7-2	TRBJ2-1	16	CASSPGQGSSYNEQFF
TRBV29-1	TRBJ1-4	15	CSVDGRQGEGEKLFF
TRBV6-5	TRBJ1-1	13	CASINRVTTEAFF
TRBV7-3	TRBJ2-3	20	CASSPQGPWTSGYSTDTQYF
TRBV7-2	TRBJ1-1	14	CASSFGRANTEAFF
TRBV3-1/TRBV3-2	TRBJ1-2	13	CASSGGFSYGYTF
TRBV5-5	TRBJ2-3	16	CASSRGLAGLTDTQYF
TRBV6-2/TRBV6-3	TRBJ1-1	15	CASSLRDMGWSEAFF
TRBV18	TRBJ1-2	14	CASSPSRGNYGYTF
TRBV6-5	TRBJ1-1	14	CASNRDGGNTEAFF
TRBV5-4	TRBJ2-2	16	CASSSATSGGTGELFF
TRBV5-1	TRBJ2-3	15	CASRELAGGTDTQYF
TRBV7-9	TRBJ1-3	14	CASRGTASGNTIYF
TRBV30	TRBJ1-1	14	CAWSPRDGWYKAFF
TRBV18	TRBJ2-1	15	CASSPQVAGGHEQFF
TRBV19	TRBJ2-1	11	CASSRYNEQFF
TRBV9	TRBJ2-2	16	CASSVGQGPGAGELFF
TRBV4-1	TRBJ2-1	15	CASSRGTINYNEQFF
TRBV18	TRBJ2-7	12	CASSDNTYEQYF
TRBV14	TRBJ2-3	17	CASSPLGGAPSTDTQYF
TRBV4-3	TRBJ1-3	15	CASSPGTGPGNTIYF
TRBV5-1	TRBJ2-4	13	CASSLNDRDIQYF
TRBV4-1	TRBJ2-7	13	CASSLVAGYEQYF
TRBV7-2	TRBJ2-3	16	CASSSTGTVFTDTQYF
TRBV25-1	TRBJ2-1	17	CASSPSFPGGIKNEQFF
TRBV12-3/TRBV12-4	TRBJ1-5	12	CASRKSRQPQHF
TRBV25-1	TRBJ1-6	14	CASSEYPGNSPLHF
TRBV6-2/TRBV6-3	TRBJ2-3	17	CASSRGPRRDSTDTQYF
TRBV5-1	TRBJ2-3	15	CASSPGGTASDTQYF
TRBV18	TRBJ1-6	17	CASSPKGDKSFNSPLHF
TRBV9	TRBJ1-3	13	CASSDSSGNTIYF
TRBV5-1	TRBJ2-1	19	CASSLDQQSALAKNNEQFF
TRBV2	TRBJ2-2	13	CASSHRGTGELFF
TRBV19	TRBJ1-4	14	CASRKGATNEKLFF
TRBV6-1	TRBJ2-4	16	CASSESSGGGKNIQYF
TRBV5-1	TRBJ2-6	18	CASRGLAGGKSGANVLTF
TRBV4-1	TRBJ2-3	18	CASSPTWTSGGSTDTQYF
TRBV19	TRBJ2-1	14	CASTRQGSSNEQFF
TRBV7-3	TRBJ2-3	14	CASSLVGSTDTQYF
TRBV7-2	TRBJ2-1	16	CASSLSSGGHYNEQFF
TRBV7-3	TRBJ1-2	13	CASSSPGGIGYTF
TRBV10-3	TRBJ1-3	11	CATTAGNTIYF
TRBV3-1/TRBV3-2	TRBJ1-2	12	CASSQASYGYTF
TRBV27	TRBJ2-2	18	CASSLPGGSGKDTGELFF
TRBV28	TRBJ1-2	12	CASRGQGYGYTF